This TCR beta chain stems from a study of cytomegalovirus exposure and HLA in healthy donors. Study-wide results and limits: Follow-up analysis found HLA locus-dependent TCR association rates, highest for DRB1 and lowest for HLA-C.

The CDR3 has 15 amino acids. The V and J ends lost 6 bases and 1 base, in that order; junction bases with no gene match: 6. Germline lookup yields CDR1 MNHEY and CDR2 SMNVEV (reference sequence). Concerning this clone itself: Its target is unknown.

The primer mix had 60 Vbeta and 13 Jbeta primers. The protocol was immunoSEQ multiplex PCR, while the TCRdb copy is restricted to in-frame clones and leaves out a portion. The data show about 120,000 clones, about 60% seen once. The TCR comes from a man aged 35 to 55 in good health and CMV-seropositive. Sequenced input: PBMCs. This chain joins TRBV27 and TRBJ1-5, with TRBD1 identical over 7 bases. The CDR3 sequence: CASSATGSSNQPQHF. In nucleotides, the CDR3 is TGTGCCAGCAGCGCGACAGGGTCGAGCAATCAGCCCCAGCATTTT.